Listed below are T cell receptor beta chains from one sample, sequenced in a study of blood T cell repertoires in COVID-19. The assay was immunoSEQ multiplex PCR, and TCRdb's table has in-frame clones only and misses some. Here the sample spans 290,000 or so clones, roughly four fifths being singletons. Source material: PBMCs or T cells enriched from blood (not recorded which). These receptors originate from a man aged 35 to 55 who had been exposed to COVID-19. Both conserved end residues are part of each CDR3. A D gene is named only where the DNA matches it firmly. Where a row states a size, it is once, few, many or the class of an expanded clone; other rows omit it.

v_gene,d_gene,j_gene,abundance,CDR3nt,CDR3aa
TRBV15,TRBD1,TRBJ1-2,NA,TGTGCCACCAGCGGAACCGGGACAGGGGGGAGAGGCTACACCTTC,CATSGTGTGGRGYTF
TRBV5-1,TRBD1,TRBJ2-1,once,TGCGCCAGCAGCTTGGGACCCGGGACAGGGGGCTTGTTGACACATTTTAGATCCTACAATGAGCAGTTCTTC,CASSLGPGTGGLLTHFRSYNEQFF
TRBV19,TRBD1,TRBJ2-5,NA,TGTGCCAGTAGCCCAGGGGACAGGGGGACCCAAGAGACCCAGTACTTC,CASSPGDRGTQETQYF
TRBV19,TRBD2,TRBJ2-3,NA,TGTGCCAGTAGTGTTTCTAGCGGTTCCATCTATACGCAGTATTTT,CASSVSSGSIYTQYF
TRBV24-1,NA,TRBJ2-1,few,TGTGCCACCAGTGATTTGTCCGGGAAGAGTAATGAGCAGTTCTTC,CATSDLSGKSNEQFF
TRBV11-2,TRBD1,TRBJ1-1,NA,TGTGCCAGCAGCCGGGGACAGGGAGAGAAAGCTTTCTTT,CASSRGQGEKAFF
TRBV3-1/TRBV3-2,TRBD2,TRBJ2-1,NA,TGTGCCAGCCTGCTAGCGGGTAACTCCAATGAGCAGTTCTTC,CASLLAGNSNEQFF
TRBV12-3/TRBV12-4,NA,TRBJ2-1,NA,TGTGCCAGCCAGCGGAACTCCTACAATGAGCAGTTCTTC,CASQRNSYNEQFF
TRBV19,NA,TRBJ1-3,NA,TGTGCCAGTGGGCAAGTGAGAACTGGAAACACCATATATTTT,CASGQVRTGNTIYF
TRBV19,NA,TRBJ1-2,NA,TGTGCCAGTAGTAACTACGAGGACTATGGCTACACCTTC,CASSNYEDYGYTF
TRBV18,NA,TRBJ1-2,NA,TGTGCCAGCTCACCACAGAGAGCTAACTATGGCTACACCTTC,CASSPQRANYGYTF
TRBV14,TRBD1,TRBJ2-3,NA,TGTGCCAGCAGCCAAAGACAGGGGACAGATACGCAGTATTTT,CASSQRQGTDTQYF
TRBV27,NA,TRBJ1-6,NA,TGTGCCAGCAGACCCACTTGGAGTAATTCACCCCTCCACTTT,CASRPTWSNSPLHF
TRBV7-7,NA,TRBJ2-5,NA,TGTGCTAGCAGCCGTGGACGGGGAGGAGAGACCCAGTACTTC,CASSRGRGGETQYF
TRBV7-7,TRBD2,TRBJ2-5,many,TGTGCTAGCAGCCCCGGACTAGCGGGGCAAGAGACCCAGTACTTC,CASSPGLAGQETQYF
TRBV11-2,NA,TRBJ2-7,NA,TGTGCCAGCAGCACGCCGATCGGGAGTCTCGAGCAGTACTTC,CASSTPIGSLEQYF
TRBV6-5,NA,TRBJ1-1,NA,TGTGCCAGCAGTTACGGCACAAACACTGAAGCTTTCTTT,CASSYGTNTEAFF
TRBV18,NA,TRBJ1-6,NA,TGTGCCAGCTCACCAGCTCTAGGGTTCGGGAGGGATACCACACTACGTTCACCCCTCCACTTT,CASSPALGFGRDTTLRSPLHF
TRBV5-3,NA,TRBJ1-2,NA,TGTGCCAGAAGCTCGACGGTTAAGACTAAACATCTGGACTATGGCTACACCTTC,CARSSTVKTKHLDYGYTF
TRBV6-2/TRBV6-3,NA,TRBJ2-6,NA,TGTGCCAGCACTTATTTGGCGGCTGGGGCCAACGTCCTGACTTTC,CASTYLAAGANVLTF
TRBV24-1,TRBD1,TRBJ2-4,few,TGTGCCACCAACTACTTGGGACAGGGGATTGGGAACATTCAGTACTTC,CATNYLGQGIGNIQYF
TRBV9,NA,TRBJ1-5,NA,TGTGCCAGCAGCGTAGACTTGGGGGGTCAGCCCCAGCATTTT,CASSVDLGGQPQHF
TRBV3-1/TRBV3-2,TRBD1,TRBJ2-7,NA,TGTGCCAGCAGCCAAGCCCCACCTGGGGCAGGGGGCTACGAGCAGTACTTC,CASSQAPPGAGGYEQYF
TRBV18,NA,TRBJ2-1,NA,TGTGCCAGCTCACCCCCGAGCTCCTACAATGAGCAGTTCTTC,CASSPPSSYNEQFF
TRBV11-3,NA,TRBJ2-1,NA,TGTGCCAGCAGCCCTCTGAGCCCCCCCGAGCAGTTCTTC,CASSPLSPPEQFF
TRBV25-1,NA,TRBJ2-5,NA,TGTGCCAGCAGTGGGGACTTCCAAGAGACCCAGTACTTC,CASSGDFQETQYF
TRBV9,NA,TRBJ1-2,NA,TGTGCCAGCAGCGTAGACGGGAGCGCCTACAACTATGGCTACACCTTC,CASSVDGSAYNYGYTF
TRBV2,TRBD2,TRBJ2-1,NA,TGTGCCAGCAGTGAAGCAGGGCTTGGGACTACCCTCAGTGAGCAGTTCTTC,CASSEAGLGTTLSEQFF
TRBV5-1,NA,TRBJ2-1,NA,TGCGCCAGCAGCTTTCTAGGCCCCCGGGATGAGCAGTTCTTC,CASSFLGPRDEQFF
TRBV18,TRBD1,TRBJ1-3,once,TGTGCCAGCTCACCAGGAGGACAGGGGGGAAACACCATATATTTT,CASSPGGQGGNTIYF
TRBV4-1,NA,TRBJ1-2,few,TGCGCCAGCAGCCAACTTTTGACAGGTTCTAACTATGGCTACACCTTC,CASSQLLTGSNYGYTF
TRBV11-3,TRBD1,TRBJ1-2,NA,TGTGCCAGCAGCCGACAGGGCCCGGGGGAGGGCTACACCTTC,CASSRQGPGEGYTF
TRBV19,TRBD1,TRBJ2-4,NA,TGTGCCAGTAGTTATGGGACAGGGAGGGACATTCAGTACTTC,CASSYGTGRDIQYF
TRBV5-1,NA,TRBJ1-1,NA,TGCGCCTGCGCACTTGGACAGCAGAACACTGAAGCTTTCTTT,CACALGQQNTEAFF